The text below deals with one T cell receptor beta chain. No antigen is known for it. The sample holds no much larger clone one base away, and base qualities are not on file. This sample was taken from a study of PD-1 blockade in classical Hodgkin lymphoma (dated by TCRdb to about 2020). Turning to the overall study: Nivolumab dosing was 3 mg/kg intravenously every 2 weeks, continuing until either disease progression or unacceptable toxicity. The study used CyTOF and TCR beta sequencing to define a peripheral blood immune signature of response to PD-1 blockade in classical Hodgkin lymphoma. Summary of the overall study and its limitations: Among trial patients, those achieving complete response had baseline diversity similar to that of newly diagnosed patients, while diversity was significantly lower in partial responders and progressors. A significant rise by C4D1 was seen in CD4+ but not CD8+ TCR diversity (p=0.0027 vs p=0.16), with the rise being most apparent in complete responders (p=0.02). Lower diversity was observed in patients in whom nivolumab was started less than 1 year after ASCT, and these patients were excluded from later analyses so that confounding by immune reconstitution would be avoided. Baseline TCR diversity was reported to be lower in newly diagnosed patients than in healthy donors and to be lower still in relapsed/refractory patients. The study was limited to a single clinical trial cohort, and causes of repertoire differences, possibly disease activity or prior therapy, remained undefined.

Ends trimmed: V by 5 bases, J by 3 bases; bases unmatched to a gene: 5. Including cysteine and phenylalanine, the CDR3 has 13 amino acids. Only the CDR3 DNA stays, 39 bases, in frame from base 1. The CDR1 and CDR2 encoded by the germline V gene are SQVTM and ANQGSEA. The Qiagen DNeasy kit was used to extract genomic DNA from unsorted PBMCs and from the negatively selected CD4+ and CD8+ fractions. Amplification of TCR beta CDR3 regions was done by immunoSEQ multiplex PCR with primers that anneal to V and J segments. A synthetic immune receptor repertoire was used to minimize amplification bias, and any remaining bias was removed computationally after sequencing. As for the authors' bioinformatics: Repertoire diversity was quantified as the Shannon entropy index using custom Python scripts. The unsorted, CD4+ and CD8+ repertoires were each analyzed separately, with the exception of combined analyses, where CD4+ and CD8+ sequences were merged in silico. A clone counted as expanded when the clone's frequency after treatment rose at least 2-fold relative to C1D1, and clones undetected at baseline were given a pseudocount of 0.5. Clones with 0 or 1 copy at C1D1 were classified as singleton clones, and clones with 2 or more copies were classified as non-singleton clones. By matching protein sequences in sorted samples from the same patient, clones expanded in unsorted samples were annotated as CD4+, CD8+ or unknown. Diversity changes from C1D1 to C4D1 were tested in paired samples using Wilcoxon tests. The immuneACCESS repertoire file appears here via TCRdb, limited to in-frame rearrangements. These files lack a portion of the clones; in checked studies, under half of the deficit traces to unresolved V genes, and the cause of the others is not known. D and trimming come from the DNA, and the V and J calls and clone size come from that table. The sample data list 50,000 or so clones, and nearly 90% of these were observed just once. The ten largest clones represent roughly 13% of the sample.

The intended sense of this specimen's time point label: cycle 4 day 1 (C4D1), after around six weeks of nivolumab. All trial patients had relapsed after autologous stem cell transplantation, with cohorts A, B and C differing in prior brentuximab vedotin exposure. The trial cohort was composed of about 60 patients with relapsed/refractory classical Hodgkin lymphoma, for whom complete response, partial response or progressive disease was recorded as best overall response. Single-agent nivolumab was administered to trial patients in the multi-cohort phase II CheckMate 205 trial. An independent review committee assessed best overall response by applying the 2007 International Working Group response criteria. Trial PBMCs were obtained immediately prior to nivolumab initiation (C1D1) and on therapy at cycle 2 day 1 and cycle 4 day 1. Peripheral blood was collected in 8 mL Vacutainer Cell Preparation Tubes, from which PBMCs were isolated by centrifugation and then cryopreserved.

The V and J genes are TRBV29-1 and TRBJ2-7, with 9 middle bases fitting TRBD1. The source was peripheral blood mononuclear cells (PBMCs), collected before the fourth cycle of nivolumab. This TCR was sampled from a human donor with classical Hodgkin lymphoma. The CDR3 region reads CSVPGQGFYEQYF. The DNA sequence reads TGCAGCGTTCCGGGACAGGGCTTCTACGAGCAGTACTTC.